The 13 T cell receptor beta chains given below trace back to one sample, sequenced in a study of cytomegalovirus exposure and HLA in healthy donors. Profiling relied on immunoSEQ multiplex PCR, and the TCRdb table lists in-frame clones only, not all of them. The data show about 200,000 clones, about 83% seen once. The sequencing sample was made of PBMCs. Receptor source: a woman between 18 and 29 years old in good health and CMV-seronegative.

The rearrangement uses TRBV13 and TRBJ2-5; tentative D call: TRBD2 (7 bases). The CDR3 is 16 amino acids. Per germline, CDR1 PRHDT and CDR2 FYEKMQ (reference sequence). V dropped 1 base and J dropped 2 bases, with 14 bases sitting between them. This CDR3 is CASSLVRGGKQETQYF. CDR3 sequence (DNA): TGTGCCAGCAGCTTAGTTCGCGGGGGCAAACAAGAGACCCAGTACTTC. The variable domain in full, completed from reference TRBV13 and TRBJ2-5, reads AAGVIQSPRHLIKEKRETATLKCYPIPRHDTVYWYQQGPGQDPQFLISFYEKMQSDKGSIPDRFSAQQFSDYHSELNMSSLELGDSALYFCASSLVRGGKQETQYFGPGTRLLVL.

CDR3: CASSYSSGSEAFF. The CDR3 region has the DNA TGTGCCAGCAGTTACTCGAGCGGGTCAGAAGCTTTCTTT. V and J are TRBV6-5 and TRBJ1-1; no reliable D call. The germline gives CDR1 MNHEY, CDR2 SVGAGI. CDR3 length equals 13 residues. Trimming removed 0 bases from V and 8 bases from J, with 10 bases in between.

The chain joins TRBV7-9 to TRBJ2-7; TRBD2 is a possible D gene (6 bases). V lost 0 bases, J lost 4 bases, and 7 bases lay in between. CDR3 size: 13 residues. The V gene's germline CDR1 is SEHNR and CDR2 FQNEAQ (reference sequence). CDR3 amino acids: CASSLAGGYEQYF. CDR3 DNA: TGTGCCAGCAGCTTAGCGGGGGGATACGAGCAGTACTTC.

V gene TRBV4-1 combines with J gene TRBJ2-7; D may be TRBD2 (6 bases). CDR1 and CDR2 (germline): MGHRA, YSYEKL. V lost 0 bases, J lost 3 bases, and 24 bases lay in between. This CDR3 contains 19 residues. CDR3 region: CASSQDHGGYRTPYYEQYF. In DNA, the CDR3 is TGCGCCAGCAGCCAAGATCACGGGGGTTACAGGACACCTTACTACGAGCAGTACTTC.

The chain carries TRBV20-1 and TRBJ2-7; D is uncertain. The ends were cut back, 5 bases at V and 3 bases at J, with 8 bases in the middle. CDR1 DFQATT and CDR2 SNEGSKA come from the germline V gene (reference sequence). The CDR3 contains 11 residues. CDR3 bases: TGCAGTGCTGAGACTGACTACGAGCAGTACTTC. Translating it yields CSAETDYEQYF.

The V gene is TRBV29-1, the J gene TRBJ2-5; 7 bases fit TRBD2. In germline, CDR1 is SQVTM, CDR2 ANQGSEA. Trimming removed 7 bases from V and 2 bases from J; junction bases left unmatched: 7. There are 13 residues in the CDR3. CDR3 sequence: CSASGAGQETQYF. CDR3 DNA: TGCAGCGCCTCGGGAGCGGGACAAGAGACCCAGTACTTC.

The genes are TRBV29-1 and TRBJ2-2; 9 bases are a match to TRBD2. The V gene end was trimmed by 5 bases and the J gene end by 5 bases; junction bases not matched to a gene: 12. The germline V gene has CDR1 SQVTM and CDR2 ANQGSEA. This CDR3 region has 16 residues. CDR3 sequence (DNA): TGCAGCGTTTCTTCGGGGTTAGCGGGAGCGACCGGGGAGCTGTTTTTT. Its translation: CSVSSGLAGATGELFF.

This sequence joins TRBV30 and TRBJ2-1; TRBD2 aligns across 11 bases. Trimming cost V 4 bases and J 10 bases; bases outside gene matches: 6. Germline V gene lookup returns CDR1 GTSNPN and CDR2 SVGIG (reference sequence). The CDR3 covers 13 residues. The CDR3 sequence: CAWTTSGRGEQFF. The DNA for the CDR3 is TGTGCCTGGACAACTAGCGGGAGAGGGGAGCAGTTCTTC.

The chain uses TRBV19 and TRBJ1-5; D gene ambiguous. The CDR3 contains 12 residues. Between the trimmed V and J ends, which lost 0 bases and 8 bases, there was a span of 5 bases. Germline assignment: CDR1 LNHDA and CDR2 SQIVND (reference sequence). The CDR3 here is CASSIDIEPQHF. The DNA of the CDR3 is TGTGCCAGTAGTATAGATATTGAGCCCCAGCATTTT.

The V gene is TRBV6-1, the J gene TRBJ1-1; D ambiguous. CDR3 length equals 13 residues. The ends were cut back, 5 bases at V and 3 bases at J, with 10 bases in the middle. In germline, CDR1 is MNHNS, CDR2 SASEGT. The CDR3 sequence is CASSSNRDTEAFF. The CDR3 DNA reads TGTGCCAGCAGTTCCAACCGGGACACTGAAGCTTTCTTT.

The chain employs TRBV18 and TRBJ2-6; 8 nucleotides match TRBD1. The CDR3 length is 19 residues. CDR1 and CDR2 from the germline V gene are KGHSH and LQKENI. The trim removed 3 bases at V and 4 bases at J, leaving 14 bases unmatched. CDR3 region: CASSPLQGQGAWGANVLTF. The DNA for the CDR3 is TGTGCCAGCTCACCGCTCCAAGGACAGGGCGCCTGGGGGGCCAACGTCCTGACTTTC.

The chain uses TRBV6-1 and TRBJ2-5, with a weak D call TRBD2 (5 bases). Germline loops: CDR1 MNHNS, CDR2 SASEGT. The CDR3 covers 14 residues. Deletions cut 6 bases from V and 2 bases from J, with 13 bases between. CDR3 sequence (DNA): TGTGCCAGCAGGACTGGACTTCTACAAGAGACCCAGTACTTC. Translating gives CASRTGLLQETQYF.

To note about this clone: This sample also contains other DNA sequences that code for the same CDR3. V and J are TRBV2 and TRBJ1-2; 7 bases match TRBD1. V was clipped by 6 bases and J by 0 bases; unmatched bases: 4. The CDR3 runs to 14 residues. Germline values: CDR1 SNHLY, CDR2 FYNNEI. This CDR3 is CASRTGTANYGYTF. The CDR3 DNA sequence: TGTGCCAGCAGAACCGGGACAGCTAACTATGGCTACACCTTC.